A single T cell receptor (beta chain) is shown here with its context. This clonotype was seen more than once but under ten times. Its cognate antigen has yet to be identified. The record has no base qualities; no much larger clone is one base away. Library preparation was by RT-PCR. The sequencer listed for this sample is Illumina HiSeq 2500. TCRdb reprocessed the public reads (quality trimming at Q25 with fastp, clone calling with MiXCR) and kept in-frame beta chains. Rows with one shared CDR3 protein collapse into an entry with the most common genes and DNA. A total of under 200,000 distinct CDR3 sequences appear in this sample, over 8.5% of them only once. Of the sample, about 40% falls within the top ten clones. The CDR3 runs 13 amino acids, cysteine and phenylalanine included. CDR3 DNA is the only sequence kept; it has 39 bases, read in frame from the first base. Trimming takes 3 bases from V and 4 bases from J, and the germline ends sit 9 bases apart. From the germline V gene, CDR1 is LGHNA and CDR2 is YSLEER.

This record comes from a study of response to subunit inactivated influenza vaccine (dated by TCRdb to 2017 to 2018). Background on the whole study: The study used deep quantitative T cell receptor repertoire profiling to track responses to a trivalent subunit inactivated influenza vaccine.

General findings and caveats noted by the study authors: According to the authors, only a limited number of new T cells may be recruited by each seasonal influenza vaccination.

The chain couples TRBV4-3 to TRBJ1-1; the D gene is not confidently resolved. The sample in question was CD8+ T cells sorted from PBMCs, obtained less than 30 months after vaccination. This receptor was taken from a man aged 50 to 69 who received an inactivated influenza vaccine. Donor details come from another sample of the same person, matched by shared clones. The CDR3 has the sequence CASSQIPRTEAFF. The nucleotide sequence reads as follows: TGCGCCAGCAGCCAGATCCCTCGCACTGAAGCTTTCTTT.